These T cell receptor beta chains were read from a single sample in a study of human T cells and chemical hapten exposure. In TCRdb, the RACE reads were re-called with MiXCR into one record per CDR3 protein. This sample has about 380,000 distinct CDR3 sequences, with roughly 4.8% found just once. The source was whole blood, collected in connection with sensitization to the hapten diphenylcyclopropenone (DPC). All receptors derive from a woman aged 50 to 65 with alopecia areata. Some clones in this sample may be carry-over from other donors' samples. Both conserved end residues are part of each CDR3. The D gene is left open where the match is weak. Clone size is stated in some rows and not others, as once, few, many or a class when expanded.

cdr3_nt	cdr3_aa	clone_size	v_call	d_call	j_call
TGTGCCAGCAGATTTGGTTCGGACAGAGAAGCTTTCTTT	CASRFGSDREAFF	NA	TRBV13	NA	TRBJ1-1
TGTGCCAGCTCACCATTCACCGGGGACACTGAAGCTTTCTTT	CASSPFTGDTEAFF	many	TRBV18	NA	TRBJ1-1
TGTGCCAGCTCACCTACGCAGGGGGTCGCAGGGGCTTTCTTT	CASSPTQGVAGAFF	NA	TRBV18	TRBD1	TRBJ1-1
TGCGCCAGCAGCAGGACAGGGGATGCCTACGAGCAGTACTTC	CASSRTGDAYEQYF	few	TRBV5-1	TRBD1	TRBJ2-7
TGTGCCAGCAGCGTAGGGGGGACTAGCGTGTACAATGAGCAGTTCTTC	CASSVGGTSVYNEQFF	NA	TRBV9	TRBD2	TRBJ2-1
TGTGCCAGCAGCTTAGCCGCGGACCGAAACGGGGCCGAGCAGTACTTC	CASSLAADRNGAEQYF	NA	TRBV7-9	NA	TRBJ2-7
TGTGCCAGCAGCCCGGTTGGGGAGGCGCCAGATACGCAGTATTTT	CASSPVGEAPDTQYF	many	TRBV7-2	NA	TRBJ2-3
TGTGCCAGCAGCCAAGATTATCGAGAGACAGGGTGGCCCGGGGAGCTGTTTTTT	CASSQDYRETGWPGELFF	NA	TRBV3-1	TRBD1	TRBJ2-2
TGTGCCAGCAGCGCAGATGGGCAGCCCCAGCATTTT	CASSADGQPQHF	many	TRBV12-3/TRBV12-4	NA	TRBJ1-5
TGTGCCAGCAGGGGGGACCCTGAAGCTTTCTTT	CASRGDPEAFF	many	TRBV12-3/TRBV12-4	NA	TRBJ1-1
TGTGCCAGCACTCCAACGGGTTCGGCTGCCTACGAGCAGTACTTC	CASTPTGSAAYEQYF	many	TRBV2	NA	TRBJ2-7
TGTGCCAGCAGTGAGGGCAGAACAGATACGCAGTATTTT	CASSEGRTDTQYF	NA	TRBV2	NA	TRBJ2-3
TGTGCCAGCAGCTTAGCGTTTAGTGGTGTAACAGATACGCAGTATTTT	CASSLAFSGVTDTQYF	NA	TRBV7-9	NA	TRBJ2-3
TGTGCCACCGCGGACAGGGTGGGTAGCCAGCCCCAGCATTTT	CATADRVGSQPQHF	few	TRBV15	TRBD1	TRBJ1-5
TGTGCCAGCAGCTTTCAACCCCCAACAGGGTTCGGAAACACCATATATTTT	CASSFQPPTGFGNTIYF	few	TRBV3-1	NA	TRBJ1-3
TGTGCCAGCAGCTTAGCGTGGGCGAACACCGGGGAGCTGTTTTTT	CASSLAWANTGELFF	many	TRBV7-2	NA	TRBJ2-2
TGCAGTGCCGGGGCGGGGTCGAGTGATAATTCACCCCTCCACTTT	CSAGAGSSDNSPLHF	many	TRBV20-1	NA	TRBJ1-6
TGCGCCAGCAGCTTGGAGACAGCCGATGGCTACACCTTC	CASSLETADGYTF	NA	TRBV5-1	NA	TRBJ1-2
TGTGCCAGCAGTTATGGGGGACTCGGTTCACCCCTCCACTTT	CASSYGGLGSPLHF	many	TRBV6-6	NA	TRBJ1-6
TGTGCCAGCAGCCAAGATGGAACAGGAACTAGCAATCAGCCCCAGCATTTT	CASSQDGTGTSNQPQHF	many	TRBV3-1	NA	TRBJ1-5
TGCGCCAGCAGCCTAAGCGCGGGAGACTCCTACGAGCAGTACTTC	CASSLSAGDSYEQYF	few	TRBV4-3	TRBD2	TRBJ2-7
TGCAGCGCCCGCGGCGCCGATGAGCAGTTCTTC	CSARGADEQFF	NA	TRBV29-1	NA	TRBJ2-1
TGTGCCAGCAGTTCCAGGCGCTCACCCTATGGCTACACCTTC	CASSSRRSPYGYTF	many	TRBV28	NA	TRBJ1-2
TGTGCCAGCACCGTATCGTGGGCCCACAATGAGCAGTTCTTC	CASTVSWAHNEQFF	few	TRBV27	NA	TRBJ2-1
TGTGCCAGTAGCACCGACAGGGGCGTTTATGGCTACACCTTC	CASSTDRGVYGYTF	many	TRBV19	TRBD1	TRBJ1-2
TGTGCCAGCACCTTGACCGCTGAAGCTTTCTTT	CASTLTAEAFF	many	TRBV12-3/TRBV12-4	NA	TRBJ1-1
TGTGCCAGCAGCTCCTACAAATACGAGCAGTACTTC	CASSSYKYEQYF	NA	TRBV7-8	NA	TRBJ2-7
TGTGCCAGCAGTGGGGGGCCCACAGATACGCAGTATTTT	CASSGGPTDTQYF	many	TRBV12-3/TRBV12-4	NA	TRBJ2-3
TGTGCCAGCAGCCAGAGCGTGTGGGGCAGGGGCCAGTCCTACGAGCAGTACTTC	CASSQSVWGRGQSYEQYF	NA	TRBV3-1	NA	TRBJ2-7
TGTGCCAGCAGTGACACCAGGATTCGCACAGATACGCAGTATTTT	CASSDTRIRTDTQYF	many	TRBV6-1	NA	TRBJ2-3
TGTGCCAGCAGCGTAGAAGGACAGGGGTATAATTCACCCCTCCACTTT	CASSVEGQGYNSPLHF	many	TRBV9	TRBD1	TRBJ1-6
TGTGCCAGCAGCCAGGGACTAGCGGATAACAGTTACGAGCAGTACTTC	CASSQGLADNSYEQYF	many	TRBV4-2	TRBD2	TRBJ2-7
TGCAGTGCTAGGGCCTTAAGCTCCTACGAGCAGTACTTC	CSARALSSYEQYF	many	TRBV20-1	NA	TRBJ2-7
TGTGCCAGCAGCCCGACCGGCGGGTTCGCCTACGAGCAGTACTTC	CASSPTGGFAYEQYF	many	TRBV7-2	NA	TRBJ2-7
TGTGCCACCAGTGATCCGGCGGGGCGGGAGGGAACAGATACGCAGTATTTT	CATSDPAGREGTDTQYF	many	TRBV24-1	TRBD2	TRBJ2-3
TGTGCCAGCAGTCCGGCGGGGGAGGGCCTCGATACGCAGTATTTT	CASSPAGEGLDTQYF	few	TRBV28	TRBD2	TRBJ2-3
TGTGCCAGCAGCCTTCAACGGGTCTCTGGAAACACCATATATTTT	CASSLQRVSGNTIYF	many	TRBV7-2	NA	TRBJ1-3
TGTGCCAGCAGCCAAGAAGTTAGCTACTCCTACGAGCAGTACTTC	CASSQEVSYSYEQYF	many	TRBV3-1	NA	TRBJ2-7
TGTGCCAGCGGGTTGGCCGGGGAGCTGTTTTTT	CASGLAGELFF	few	TRBV27	NA	TRBJ2-2
TGTGCCAGCAGGGGGGCGGACAGGGTCGAGACCCAGTACTTC	CASRGADRVETQYF	many	TRBV12-3/TRBV12-4	TRBD1	TRBJ2-5
TGCAGCGGGTCCGGGACAGGGAACACTGAAGCTTTCTTT	CSGSGTGNTEAFF	NA	TRBV29-1	TRBD1	TRBJ1-1
TGTGCCAGCAGTTTTGGGGACTCCTACGAGCAGTACTTC	CASSFGDSYEQYF	many	TRBV28	NA	TRBJ2-7
TGTGCCATCAGTGAGGGTTTCGGAGCTTTCTTT	CAISEGFGAFF	many	TRBV10-3	NA	TRBJ1-1
TGTGCCAGCAGCCCACCTGGACTAGCGGGAGTGAGCGGGGAGCTGTTTTTT	CASSPPGLAGVSGELFF	many	TRBV7-2	TRBD2	TRBJ2-2
TGTGCCAGCAGCGTTCTGTCCCCAGATACGCAGTATTTT	CASSVLSPDTQYF	many	TRBV7-2	NA	TRBJ2-3
TGTGCCAGCAGTTTAGCATGGGCCAGGGGCGCCAATCAGCCCCAGCATTTT	CASSLAWARGANQPQHF	many	TRBV12-3/TRBV12-4	NA	TRBJ1-5
TGTGCCAGCAGTCCCGGACCGAGGAATCAGCCCCAGCATTTT	CASSPGPRNQPQHF	NA	TRBV12-3/TRBV12-4	NA	TRBJ1-5
TGTGCCAGCAGCCGTCTCAGCTCCTACAATGAGCAGTTCTTC	CASSRLSSYNEQFF	NA	TRBV6-2/TRBV6-3	NA	TRBJ2-1
TGCGCCAGCAGCCTTGACAGGGTCGGGGGCACAGATACGCAGTATTTT	CASSLDRVGGTDTQYF	many	TRBV4-1	TRBD1	TRBJ2-3
TGCAGTGCGACTCTCTCAAGCTCCTATAATTCACCCCTCCACTTT	CSATLSSSYNSPLHF	many	TRBV20-1	NA	TRBJ1-6
TGTGCCAGCAGCAGAGACGAGGAGACCCAGTACTTC	CASSRDEETQYF	few	TRBV12-3/TRBV12-4	NA	TRBJ2-5
TGCAGCGTTGCAGGGGCTGGACGAGATACGCAGTATTTT	CSVAGAGRDTQYF	NA	TRBV29-1	NA	TRBJ2-3
TGTGCCAGCAGCTCGAGGGAGTCCTACAATGAGCAGTTCTTC	CASSSRESYNEQFF	many	TRBV7-9	NA	TRBJ2-1